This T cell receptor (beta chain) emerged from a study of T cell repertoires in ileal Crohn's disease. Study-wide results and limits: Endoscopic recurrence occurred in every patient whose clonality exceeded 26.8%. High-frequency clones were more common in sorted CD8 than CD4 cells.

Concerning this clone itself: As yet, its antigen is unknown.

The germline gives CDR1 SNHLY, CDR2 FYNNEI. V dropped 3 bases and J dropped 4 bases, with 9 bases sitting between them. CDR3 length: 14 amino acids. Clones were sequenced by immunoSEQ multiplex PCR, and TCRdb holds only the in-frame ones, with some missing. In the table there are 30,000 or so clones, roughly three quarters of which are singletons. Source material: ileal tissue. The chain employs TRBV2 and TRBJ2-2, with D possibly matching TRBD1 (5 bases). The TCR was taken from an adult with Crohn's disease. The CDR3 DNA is TGTGCCAGCAGTGACTTACAGGCCACCGGGGAGCTGTTTTTT. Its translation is CASSDLQATGELFF.